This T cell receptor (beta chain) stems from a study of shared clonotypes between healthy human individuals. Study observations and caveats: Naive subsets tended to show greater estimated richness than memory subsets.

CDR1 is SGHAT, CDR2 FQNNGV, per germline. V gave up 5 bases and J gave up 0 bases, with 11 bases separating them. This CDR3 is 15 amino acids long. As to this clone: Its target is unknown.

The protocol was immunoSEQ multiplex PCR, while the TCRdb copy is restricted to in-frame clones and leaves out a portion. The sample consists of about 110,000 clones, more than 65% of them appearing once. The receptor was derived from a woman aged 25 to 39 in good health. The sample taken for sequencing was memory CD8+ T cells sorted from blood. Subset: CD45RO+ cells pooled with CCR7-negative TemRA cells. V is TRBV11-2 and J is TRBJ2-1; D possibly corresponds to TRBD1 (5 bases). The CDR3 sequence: CASSTQGSSYNEQFF. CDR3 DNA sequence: TGTGCCAGCAGCACTCAGGGAAGCTCCTACAATGAGCAGTTCTTC.